This is a list of T cell receptor beta chains from one sample in a study of OX40 agonist ivuxolimab in advanced cancers. TCRdb's copy holds only in-frame clones and misses some; the assay was immunoSEQ multiplex PCR. The sample contains 75,000 to 90,000 clones, 80% to 95% of which appear only once. The specimen was CD4+ or CD8+ T cells sorted from blood, collected in a trial of the OX40 agonist ivuxolimab. These receptors all stem from an adult with an advanced solid tumor such as melanoma, head and neck, liver or kidney cancer. CDR3s include the opening cysteine and the closing phenylalanine or tryptophan. D genes are given only for firm matches. Part of the rows lack a size; the others show once, few, many or a class for expanded clones.

D gene	clone size	V gene	J gene	CDR3 DNA	CDR3 protein
-	-	TRBV7-9	TRBJ1-4	TGTGCCAGCAGCTTAGATGGTCGGGGACCCGAAAAACTGTTTTTT	CASSLDGRGPEKLFF
-	-	TRBV29-1	TRBJ2-7	TGCAGCGTTGAAGAGTCAGTTTCCGAGCAGTACTTC	CSVEESVSEQYF
-	-	TRBV19	TRBJ1-5	TGTGCCAGTAGTGGGGGAGGAACAGTTAGCAATCAGCCCCAGCATTTT	CASSGGGTVSNQPQHF
-	-	TRBV5-3	TRBJ2-7	TGTGCCAGCACCGTACAGGGTCTCTCCTACGAGCAGTACTTC	CASTVQGLSYEQYF
-	-	TRBV2	TRBJ1-5	TGTGCCAGCAGTGAACAGGTCAGGGATCAGCCCCAGCATTTT	CASSEQVRDQPQHF
-	-	TRBV30	TRBJ2-7	TGTGCCTGGAGTGTACCCCCGGGGGTAGAACACGAGCAGTACTTC	CAWSVPPGVEHEQYF
-	-	TRBV12-5	TRBJ2-1	TGTGCTAGTGGTTTGGTACGACGCGGCGGGATCCCATCCTACAATGAGCAGTTCTTC	CASGLVRRGGIPSYNEQFF
-	-	TRBV10-3	TRBJ2-1	TGTGCCATCAGTGGGCAGGGCTATGAGCAGTTCTTC	CAISGQGYEQFF
TRBD2	-	TRBV29-1	TRBJ2-3	TGCAGCGTTGAGCCCGTAGCGGGGAGGGGAGATACGCAGTATTTT	CSVEPVAGRGDTQYF
-	-	TRBV7-9	TRBJ2-5	TGTGCCAGCAGCATCCCCCAGCCCTACCAAGAGACCCAGTACTTC	CASSIPQPYQETQYF
TRBD2	-	TRBV6-5	TRBJ2-5	TGTGCCAGCAGGGTAGCGGGGGGGAAAGAGACCCAGTACTTC	CASRVAGGKETQYF
-	-	TRBV10-3	TRBJ1-2	TGTGCCATCAGTGACGTGGGCGTAGATGGCTACACCTTC	CAISDVGVDGYTF
TRBD1	-	TRBV7-3	TRBJ2-1	TGTGCCAGCAGCATCGACAGGGGCGAGTACAATGAGCAGTTCTTC	CASSIDRGEYNEQFF
-	-	TRBV21-1	TRBJ2-7	TGTGCCAGCAGCACGACGACAGGGGGCGCTGGCTACGAGCAGTACTTC	CASSTTTGGAGYEQYF
-	-	TRBV5-1	TRBJ1-2	TGCGCCAGCAGCTCCCCGGGACAAAATTATGGCTACACCTTC	CASSSPGQNYGYTF
TRBD1	-	TRBV5-4	TRBJ1-1	TGTGCCAGCAGCCGTAGACAGGGGAACACTGAAGCTTTCTTT	CASSRRQGNTEAFF
-	-	TRBV14	TRBJ1-2	TGTGCCAGCAGCCGCATCCGGAACTATGGCTACACCTTC	CASSRIRNYGYTF
-	-	TRBV29-1	TRBJ2-1	TGCAGCGTTTCCTCACATAAGTCCGGATTATACAATGAGCAGTTCTTC	CSVSSHKSGLYNEQFF
TRBD1	-	TRBV4-2	TRBJ1-3	TGTGCCAGCAGCCCTACGGGACAGGGGTCTGGAAACACCATATATTTT	CASSPTGQGSGNTIYF
-	-	TRBV10-1	TRBJ2-5	TGCGCCAGCAGTGAGTCGGGGGCGGGAACCCAGTACTTC	CASSESGAGTQYF
TRBD1	-	TRBV18	TRBJ2-5	TGTGCCAGCTCACCCAGGGGGCTAGGAGAGACCCAGTACTTC	CASSPRGLGETQYF
-	-	TRBV5-1	TRBJ2-1	TGCGCCAGCAGCCCTAGACTTAGCTCCTACAATGAGCAGTTCTTC	CASSPRLSSYNEQFF
-	-	TRBV10-3	TRBJ2-5	TGTGCCATCAGTGAGTCCATAGAGACCCAGTACTTC	CAISESIETQYF
-	-	TRBV5-1	TRBJ2-7	TGCGCCAGCAGCTCGACAGGACAGATCTACGAGCAGTACTTC	CASSSTGQIYEQYF
TRBD2	-	TRBV11-1	TRBJ2-3	TGTGCCAGCAGCTTAACACTAGCGGGGGGCGGAGATACGCAGTATTTT	CASSLTLAGGGDTQYF
-	few	TRBV6-1	TRBJ2-5	TGTGCCAGCAAAGTTGTCGGGGGGCTAGAGACCCAGTACTTC	CASKVVGGLETQYF
-	-	TRBV2	TRBJ2-7	TGTGCCAGCAGTGTAGTGGGGCAGGGTGCCTACGAGCAGTACTTC	CASSVVGQGAYEQYF
TRBD2	-	TRBV6-5	TRBJ2-2	TGTGCCACAAGCGGGAGGGCCATCACCGGGGAGCTGTTTTTT	CATSGRAITGELFF
-	-	TRBV7-6	TRBJ1-2	TGTGCCAGCAGCTTGAACGGAGATTCCTATGGCTACACCTTC	CASSLNGDSYGYTF
-	-	TRBV10-1	TRBJ2-2	TGCGCCAGCAGTGAACGGGTCAACACCGGGGAGCTGTTTTTT	CASSERVNTGELFF
-	-	TRBV6-5	TRBJ1-1	TGTGCCAGCAGAATACAGGTAACGGGCACTGAAGCTTTCTTT	CASRIQVTGTEAFF
TRBD1	-	TRBV5-1	TRBJ1-3	TGCGCCAGCAGCTTCACCGGGACAGGGGCTAATGGAAACACCATATATTTT	CASSFTGTGANGNTIYF
TRBD1	-	TRBV5-8	TRBJ2-7	TGTGCCAGCAGCTCCCCGGGACAGGGAACCGAGCAGTACTTC	CASSSPGQGTEQYF
TRBD2	-	TRBV5-8	TRBJ2-7	TGTGCCAGCAGCTTGGCGCGGGGGACTACCTACGAGCAGTACTTC	CASSLARGTTYEQYF
-	-	TRBV30	TRBJ1-6	TGTGCCCGACGCGACTCCGGGACGGGCTATTCACCCCTCCACTTT	CARRDSGTGYSPLHF
TRBD2	-	TRBV30	TRBJ2-2	TGTGCCTGGACCACCGGGACTAGAAGCGGCGGGGAGCTGTTTTTT	CAWTTGTRSGGELFF
-	-	TRBV9	TRBJ1-2	TGTGCCAGCAGCACACGAGATGGCTACACCTTC	CASSTRDGYTF
-	once	TRBV18	TRBJ1-1	TGTGCCAGCTCACGCGACAGGAGCACTGAAGCTTTCTTT	CASSRDRSTEAFF
TRBD2	-	TRBV4-2	TRBJ2-6	TGTGCCAGCAGCCAAGATAGACTAGCGGGGGGGCCTCCTGGGGCCAACGTCCTGACTTTC	CASSQDRLAGGPPGANVLTF
-	-	TRBV5-1	TRBJ2-2	TGCGCCAGCAGCTTGGTCTTGCGGGGCGGGGAGCTGTTTTTT	CASSLVLRGGELFF
TRBD2	-	TRBV7-3	TRBJ2-1	TGTGCCAGCAGCCCAGGCGGGAGGGATTACAATGAGCAGTTCTTC	CASSPGGRDYNEQFF
-	-	TRBV5-4	TRBJ2-5	TGTGCCAGCAGCTTGGATCAGAGACGGAAAGAGACCCAGTACTTC	CASSLDQRRKETQYF